The next 18 T cell receptor beta chains were all read from a single sample in a study of shared T cell receptors in the human thymus. The repertoire was sequenced with immunoSEQ multiplex PCR; TCRdb's copy has only in-frame clones and lacks some. The sample lists around 730,000 clones, 70% to 90% occurring once. This same sample was also taken into another study, of human thymus T cells.

The sequencing sample was made of thymocytes. Receptors originate from a girl less than two years old with a congenital heart defect.

The chain is built from TRBV6-5 and TRBJ1-2; D possibly corresponds to TRBD1 (6 bases). Trimming removed 4 bases from V and 7 bases from J, with 19 bases in between. The germline V gene encodes CDR1 MNHEY and CDR2 SVGAGI. CDR3 length: 15 residues. This CDR3 reads CASSSPRQAEGGYTF. The CDR3 coding sequence is TGTGCCAGCAGTTCCCCACGACAGGCGGAAGGTGGCTACACCTTC.

The rearrangement joins TRBV13 to TRBJ2-1; TRBD1 agrees at 8 bases. The V segment lost 5 bases and the J segment 0 bases; nucleotides outside the gene matches: 12. This CDR3 has 18 amino acids. Per the germline V gene, CDR1 is PRHDT and CDR2 is FYEKMQ (reference sequence). The CDR3 DNA reads as TGTGCCAGCAGCCCCGGGACAGGACGATCCAGCTCCTACAATGAGCAGTTCTTC. This sequence encodes CASSPGTGRSSSYNEQFF.

In nucleotides, the CDR3 is TGTGCCAGCACCCAGAGGGGGGGGGCTAGCGGGGAGTACACAGATACGCAGTATTTT. Protein sequence: CASTQRGGASGEYTDTQYF. The chain employs TRBV7-2 and TRBJ2-3; 9 positions agree with TRBD2. Germline CDR1 reads SGHTA; CDR2 reads FQGNSA. The V segment lost 7 bases and the J segment 2 bases; nucleotides outside the gene matches: 19. CDR3 size: 19 residues.

This clone has a single count. This chain uses TRBV19 with TRBJ2-7, with D maybe TRBD1 (6 bases). Trimming removed 3 bases at V and 6 bases at J, with 15 bases between. This CDR3 region has 14 residues. Germline values: CDR1 LNHDA, CDR2 SQIVND (reference sequence). CDR3 in DNA: TGTGCCAGTAGTATCCCCGGGGTCAGGGGCGAGCAGTACTTC. Translating it yields CASSIPGVRGEQYF.

The chain recombines TRBV19 with TRBJ1-1; 7 nucleotides line up with TRBD1. CDR3 length: 14 amino acids. V lost 7 bases, J lost 2 bases, and 7 bases stayed unmatched. Germline CDR1 is LNHDA and CDR2 is SQIVND (reference sequence). CDR3 nucleotide sequence: TGTGCCAGTACCTCACAGGGGCTAAACACTGAAGCTTTCTTT. Its translation: CASTSQGLNTEAFF.

This clone was picked up one time. This chain connects TRBV7-2 to TRBJ2-3; TRBD1 is a possible D gene (6 bases). CDR3 size: 15 residues. Germline values: CDR1 SGHTA, CDR2 FQGNSA. The ends were cut back, 5 bases at V and 6 bases at J, with 18 bases in the middle. CDR3 in DNA: TGTGCCAGCAGCCCCTCGCGAGGGGGTTGGGATACGCAGTATTTT. This sequence encodes CASSPSRGGWDTQYF.

The J gene is TRBJ2-7, the V gene TRBV5-6, with 8 nucleotides matching TRBD1. Unmatched junction bases numbered 6, after V lost 4 bases and J lost 3 bases. This CDR3 has 14 residues. Germline V gene data show CDR1 as SGHDT and CDR2 as YYEEEE. The CDR3 DNA reads TGTGCCAGCAGCCGATGGACAGGGAGCTACGAGCAGTACTTC. Protein product: CASSRWTGSYEQYF.

This chain's CDR3 is CASSLGYRGPQHF. In DNA form, the CDR3 reads TGTGCCAGCAGCTTGGGCTACAGGGGGCCCCAGCATTTT. This chain uses TRBV5-5 with TRBJ1-5; 7 bases agree with TRBD1. The CDR3 has 13 amino acids. Germline values: CDR1 SGHKS, CDR2 YYEKEE (reference sequence). Germline trimming cut 0 bases from V and 9 bases from J; bases unmatched to any gene: 3.

The chain combines TRBV14 with TRBJ1-1, with 8 nucleotides matching TRBD1. After removal of 1 base from V and 5 bases from J, the junction contained 6 bases not matched to a gene. The CDR3 length is 15 residues. CDR1 and CDR2 from the germline V gene are SGHDN and FVKESK. CDR3 region: CASSQVDRGWTEAFF. The CDR3 nucleotides read TGTGCCAGCAGCCAAGTAGACAGGGGTTGGACTGAAGCTTTCTTT.

The chain carries TRBV27 and TRBJ2-7; tentative D call: TRBD1 (5 bases). Germline-derived CDR1 and CDR2 are MNHEY and SMNVEV (reference sequence). The CDR3 contains 14 residues. The V and J ends lost 5 bases and 3 bases respectively, with 14 bases between them. Written as DNA, the CDR3 is TGTGCCAGCAGTCAAACTTCAGGGCTCTACGAGCAGTACTTC. This codes for CASSQTSGLYEQYF.

The CDR3 bases are TGTGCCAGCAGTAGACAGGGGCGGGATTCACCCCTCCACTTT. This translates into CASSRQGRDSPLHF. The chain carries TRBV27 and TRBJ1-6; TRBD1 agrees at 8 bases. V lost 5 bases and J lost 8; bases outside the gene matches: 5. This CDR3 has 14 residues. Germline CDR1 is MNHEY and CDR2 is SMNVEV (reference sequence).

The rearrangement joins TRBV9 to TRBJ2-7; 7 bases are a match to TRBD1. CDR3 size: 14 residues. The germline gives CDR1 SGDLS, CDR2 YYNGEE. The J segment lost 4 bases and the V segment lost 4 bases, leaving 8 bases of the junction unmatched. The CDR3 DNA sequence: TGTGCCAGCAGCCCCGGACAGGTACGGTACGAGCAGTACTTC. Amino acids: CASSPGQVRYEQYF.

The V and J genes are TRBV5-1 and TRBJ2-1, with a weak D call TRBD1 (5 bases). Looked up from germline, CDR1 is SGHRS and CDR2 is YFSETQ. Trimming stripped 1 base from V and 4 bases from J, with 6 bases between. There are 13 residues in the CDR3. The CDR3 loop is CASSLRGYNEQFF. The CDR3 coding sequence is TGCGCCAGCAGCTTGAGGGGTTACAATGAGCAGTTCTTC.

This chain joins TRBV9 and TRBJ1-1; D not resolved. V lost 4 bases to trimming and J lost 7 bases, with 17 bases between them. CDR1 and CDR2 (germline): SGDLS, YYNGEE. CDR3 length: 14 amino acids. The CDR3 sequence is CASSPPSLAGEAFF. The CDR3 nucleotides read TGTGCCAGCAGCCCGCCAAGCCTAGCCGGTGAAGCTTTCTTT.

The chain is built from TRBV4-1 and TRBJ2-7; D is uncertain. Germline CDR1 MGHRA, CDR2 YSYEKL. This CDR3 comprises 13 residues. The V end was cut by 0 bases, the J end by 7 bases, with 10 bases between. The CDR3 sequence is CASSQDKEQEQYF. For the CDR3, the DNA is TGCGCCAGCAGCCAAGATAAGGAACAGGAGCAGTACTTC.

This sequence joins TRBV27 and TRBJ1-2; 9 nucleotides align to TRBD1. After removal of 8 bases from V and 4 bases from J, the junction contained 2 bases not matched to a gene. Germline assignment: CDR1 MNHEY and CDR2 SMNVEV (reference sequence). This CDR3 region has 12 residues. CDR3 in DNA: TGTGCCAGCTGGGGACAGGGCTATGGCTACACCTTC. Translating gives CASWGQGYGYTF.

For the CDR3, the DNA is TGTGCCAGCAGCTCACTGGGACAGGCGGCTGAGCAGTTCTTC. Its translation is CASSSLGQAAEQFF. This chain links TRBV7-9 with TRBJ2-1, with 8 bases that match TRBD1. V shed 4 bases and J 9 bases; nucleotides not matched to a gene: 8. From germline, CDR1 is SEHNR and CDR2 FQNEAQ (reference sequence). The CDR3 is 14 residues long.

The chain links TRBV5-1 to TRBJ2-3; D is uncertain. With 0 bases removed from V and 2 bases from J, the gap between germline ends came to 10 bases. The CDR3 has 15 amino acids. The germline gives CDR1 SGHRS, CDR2 YFSETQ. CDR3 in DNA: TGCGCCAGCAGCTTGGTGTCTACCGCCACAGATACGCAGTATTTT. It yields the protein CASSLVSTATDTQYF.